This T cell receptor beta chain was identified in a study of T cells in Graves' hyperthyroidism and ophthalmopathy (dated by TCRdb to the late 2010s). Study-wide context: Peripheral blood was sampled at the time of initial diagnosis, prior to any treatment. In addition, the study compared T-cell repertoires in thyroid tissue and in blood from five to seven Graves' hyperthyroidism patients. TCR V-J signatures able to tell the groups apart were searched for in a discovery cohort of 95 or so patients, of whom around 43 had Graves' ophthalmopathy and about 60 had stable Graves' hyperthyroidism. Prospective prediction of ophthalmopathy was tested in an independent validation cohort consisting of roughly 20 hyperthyroidism patients and around 16 patients who later progressed to ophthalmopathy. According to the paper, TCR Vbeta CDR3 sequencing was carried out on some 130 peripheral blood samples, which came from about 45 ophthalmopathy, under 80 hyperthyroidism and approximately 17 progressor patients. The 95 to 100 discovery patients were randomly split 7:3 into training and test sets. After sampling, hyperthyroidism patients received methimazole starting at 30 mg daily, and ophthalmopathy patients received high-dose intravenous methylprednisolone.

In the ophthalmopathy patients, disease was moderately to severely active, with a Clinical Activity Score of 3 or more, a NOSPECS grade of 4 or more, and a duration of less than 3 months. Any patient with an uncontrolled infection, another autoimmune disease, pregnancy or lactation was excluded. Diagnoses were based on clinical symptoms, serum thyroxine and TRAb, thyroid ultrasound and orbital computed tomography. Ficoll-Paque density gradient centrifugation was used to isolate PBMCs from about 9 ml of fresh peripheral blood. Total RNA was extracted with Trizol reagent, and quality was checked on an Agilent 2100 Bioanalyzer. This clonotype was seen at least ten times. Its antigen remains unidentified. There are no base qualities to consult, and no much larger clone falls within one base. What the study reported, not specific to this receptor: Ophthalmopathy was separated from stable hyperthyroidism by a 13 V-J signature model, with over 85% sensitivity and approximately 81% specificity obtained in cross-validation and 80%/75% obtained in testing. Blood samples also contained most of the expanded thyroid clonotypes (frequency above 0.001), which suggests that blood repertoires may reflect thyroid immune responses. In validation, the model predicted progression to ophthalmopathy with 65% to 71% sensitivity and approximately 74% specificity, a median of 6.5 months before onset. No statistical method was used to fix the sample size in advance, and group allocation was not hidden from the investigators.

The TCR beta CDR3 regions were amplified from the RNA transcripts. The TCR CDR3 was subjected to a first round of RT-PCR using the HTBI primer set and the Qiagen OneStep RT-PCR kit. Libraries were constructed in a second round of multiplex PCR, after which size selection and purification were performed. Libraries were sequenced paired-end with 100 bp reads on an Illumina HiSeq2000. As for the authors' bioinformatics: Raw data were processed with SOAPnuke, discarding reads with adapters, uncalled bases, mean Phred below 15, or no exact constant-primer or identifier match. COPE v1.2.5 was used to merge the high-quality paired reads, and each unique nucleotide sequence was defined as a clonotype. MiTCR v1.1 was used to align the clonotypes against IMGT TRBV, TRBD and TRBJ reference segments. The analysis was restricted to V-J combinations with a frequency above 0.0001, which together covered over 99% of the repertoires. The TCS score was defined as F50 (clonal expansion) divided by E x V (chaos), with BLOSUM62-based TCRdist calculated between CDR3 peptides within each V-J. Welch's t-statistics and random forest reduced approximately 520 V-J features to under 15, which were used in a naive Bayes classifier (R e1071). TCRdb ran its own pipeline on the public reads, namely fastp trimming at Q25 and MiXCR clone calling, and kept in-frame beta chains. For every CDR3 protein sequence, its rows merge into one entry that carries the most common genes and DNA. TCRdb, not the authors, supplied the V and J calls. For this sample there are hundreds of thousands of distinct CDR3 sequences; roughly 14% appear just once. The top ten clones comprise about 12% of the sample.

A distance of 10 bases separates the germline ends of V and J, which lose 1 base and 3 bases respectively. The CDR1 and CDR2 encoded by the germline V gene (reference sequence) are SEHNR and FQNEAQ. The cysteine opens and the phenylalanine closes a CDR3 of 15 amino acids. Here the CDR3 DNA is all that survives: 45 bases in frame from base 1. This sequence was found in a young man with Graves' ophthalmopathy. Material for sequencing was blood. This receptor chain uses TRBV7-9 and TRBJ1-5, with TRBD1 as a weak D call on 5 bases. The bases are TGTGCCAGCAGCTTAGGGCAGGGCTTCAATCAGCCCCAGCATTTT. Its protein is CASSLGQGFNQPQHF.